This TCR beta chain came from a study of T-cell reconstitution after alpha-beta-depleted transplantation in children. Study-wide points: Diversity of TCRbeta at day 60 was high in some patients, arising from surviving recipient T cells and thymic progenitors. It was newly produced T cells that mostly accounted for T-cell counts and diversity one year after transplant. Reported findings indicate that, about two months after transplant, alpha-beta T cells came from several hundred expanded clones, which were derived from non-depleted graft cells.

Regarding this clonotype: Its target is unknown.

In germline, CDR1 is DFQATT, CDR2 SNEGSKA (reference sequence). Trimming cost V 6 bases and J 6 bases, with 24 bases left between them. The CDR3 consists of 16 residues. Unique molecular identifiers were incorporated into the prepared TCRbeta library. Via MiXCR, TCRdb re-called the PCR reads, giving one row per CDR3 protein. Here the sample spans more than 120,000 distinct CDR3 sequences, about 9% being singletons. The material was PBMCs, mostly from graft donor cells, obtained 180 days after TCRalphabeta/CD19-depleted stem cell transplant. This chain connects TRBV20-1 to TRBJ2-4, with a weak D call TRBD2 (6 bases). This sequence originates from a female patient aged 2-15 years who had a stem cell transplant for congenital amegakaryocytic thrombocytopenia, so the T cells may come from the graft donor. CDR3 DNA: TGCAGTGCGGAGGGTTACCATGGACCGGCCCTAAACATTCAGTACTTC. This sequence encodes CSAEGYHGPALNIQYF.